Below, 22 T cell receptor beta chains from the same sample are listed, as sequenced in a study of T cell responses to AZD1222 COVID-19 vaccine. The protocol was immunoSEQ multiplex PCR, while the TCRdb copy is restricted to in-frame clones and leaves out a portion. Of about 94,000 clones listed, 85% were seen once; the top ten hold around 5%. Sample: peripheral blood, taken 28 days after the second AZD1222 dose. These receptors were collected from an adult who received the AZD1222 COVID-19 vaccine.

This clone was observed once. The rearrangement uses TRBV9 and TRBJ2-1; D not certain. The CDR3 spans 15 residues. Germline-derived CDR1 and CDR2 are SGDLS and YYNGEE. V was shortened by 2 bases and J by 2 bases, with 11 bases between the two germline ends. As DNA, the CDR3 is TGTGCCAGCAGCGTGGAAGCCTATCCCTACAATGAGCAGTTCTTC. Translating gives CASSVEAYPYNEQFF. The full variable domain, completed using reference TRBV9 and TRBJ2-1, is DSGVTQTPKHLITATGQRVTLRCSPRSGDLSVYWYQQSLDQGLQFLIQYYNGEERAKGNILERFSAQQFPDLHSELNLSSLELGDSALYFCASSVEAYPYNEQFFGPGTRLTVL.

This clone has a single count. The J gene is TRBJ2-7, the V gene TRBV12-5; tentatively, D is TRBD1 or TRBD2 (5 bases each). The CDR3 extends over 12 amino acids. CDR1 is LGHNT and CDR2 is FRNRAP in the germline V gene. Trimming took 5 bases from V and 7 from J, leaving 12 bases between them. CDR3 sequence: CASGPGPREQYF. The DNA of the CDR3 is TGTGCTAGTGGTCCGGGACCGCGGGAGCAGTACTTC.

The V and J genes are TRBV18 and TRBJ1-4; a possible D gene is TRBD1 (6 bases). This CDR3 is built from 14 residues. V shed 4 bases and J shed 4 bases, with 10 bases lying between them. The V gene's germline CDR1 is KGHSH and CDR2 LQKENI. The CDR3 reads CASSRGQYNEKLFF. DNA for the CDR3: TGTGCCAGCTCACGAGGACAGTATAATGAAAAACTGTTTTTT.

This clone was recorded once. The chain recombines TRBV7-3 with TRBJ2-5, with 9 bases lining up with TRBD1. With V trimmed by 5 bases and J by 4 bases, 5 bases remained unmatched. This CDR3 contains 14 residues. Germline V gene data show CDR1 as SGHTA and CDR2 as FQGTGA. The CDR3 sequence: CASSQDRGSETQYF. DNA for the CDR3: TGTGCCAGCAGCCAGGACAGGGGTTCAGAGACCCAGTACTTC. The full variable domain, in which reference TRBV7-3 and TRBJ2-5 provide the parts outside the CDR3, is GAGVSQTPSNKVTEKGKYVELRCDPISGHTALYWYRQSLGQGPEFLIYFQGTGAADDSGLPNDRFFAVRPEGSVSTLKIQRTERGDSAVYLCASSQDRGSETQYFGPGTRLLVL.

The chain combines TRBV27 with TRBJ2-1, with 9 bases lining up with TRBD2. Germline CDR1 MNHEY, CDR2 SMNVEV (reference sequence). The junction had 10 bases not matched to a gene; V was cut back by 4 bases and J by 6 bases. The CDR3 totals 16 residues. CDR3 protein: CASSYSSGEISNEQFF. CDR3 coding DNA: TGTGCCAGCAGTTACTCTAGCGGGGAGATCTCCAATGAGCAGTTCTTC.

J is TRBJ2-5 and V is TRBV5-1; D possibly corresponds to TRBD2 (6 bases). Germline values: CDR1 SGHRS, CDR2 YFSETQ. The CDR3 consists of 14 residues. Trimming removed 0 bases at V and 7 bases at J, with 13 bases between. The CDR3 region is CASSLDPGLSTQYF. The CDR3 DNA is TGCGCCAGCAGCTTGGATCCGGGACTTTCGACCCAGTACTTC.

V and J are TRBV19 and TRBJ2-7, with TRBD1 identical over 9 bases. Trimming took 8 bases from V and 7 from J; bases not matched to a gene: 12. Germline-derived CDR1 and CDR2 are LNHDA and SQIVND (reference sequence). The CDR3 is 14 residues long. The CDR3 protein is CASSDRGGYLEQYF. The CDR3 coding sequence is TGTGCCAGTTCCGACAGGGGGGGTTATTTGGAGCAGTACTTC.

This chain uses TRBV28 with TRBJ1-3, with 8 positions matching TRBD1. Germline trimming cut 6 bases from V and 1 base from J; bases unmatched to any gene: 5. This CDR3 is 15 amino acids long. Germline-derived CDR1 and CDR2 are MDHEN and SYDVKM. The CDR3 loop reads CASSSGQGSGNTIYF. For the CDR3, the DNA is TGTGCCAGCAGCTCCGGACAGGGTTCTGGAAACACCATATATTTT.

A few counts support this clone. The J gene is TRBJ2-4, the V gene TRBV4-2; 9 nucleotides line up with TRBD2. The V and J ends lost 1 base and 4 bases, in that order; junction bases with no gene match: 23. Per the germline V gene, CDR1 is LGHNA and CDR2 is YNFKEQ. The CDR3 runs to 22 residues. Here the CDR3 reads CASSQGHRPGLAGGGTKNIQYF. The CDR3 nucleotides are TGTGCCAGCAGCCAAGGTCACCGCCCGGGACTAGCCGGGGGCGGGACAAAAAACATTCAGTACTTC.

This clone was observed a handful of times. The chain recombines TRBV7-3 with TRBJ2-2; D possibly corresponds to TRBD2 (5 bases). The V end was cut by 1 base, the J end by 6 bases, with 9 bases between. This CDR3 spans 14 amino acids. The germline V gene encodes CDR1 SGHTA and CDR2 FQGTGA. The CDR3 DNA follows: TGTGCCAGCAGCTTAAGAGGGTTTGCCGGGGAGCTGTTTTTT. Amino acids: CASSLRGFAGELFF. The full variable domain, completed using reference TRBV7-3 and TRBJ2-2, is GAGVSQTPSNKVTEKGKYVELRCDPISGHTALYWYRQSLGQGPEFLIYFQGTGAADDSGLPNDRFFAVRPEGSVSTLKIQRTERGDSAVYLCASSLRGFAGELFFGEGSRLTVL.

This clone was seen a single time. The V gene is TRBV7-8, the J gene TRBJ2-1; 11 bases are a match to TRBD2. V shed 4 bases, J shed 6 bases, and the junction held 8 bases outside the gene matches. The CDR3 runs to 16 residues. Germline values: CDR1 SGHVS, CDR2 FQNEAQ. The CDR3 sequence is CASSSELAGVSNEQFF. CDR3 bases: TGTGCCAGCAGCTCCGAACTAGCGGGAGTGTCCAATGAGCAGTTCTTC.

The genes are TRBV3-1 (or the pseudogene TRBV3-2) and TRBJ2-2; TRBD2 matches 9 bases. This CDR3 has 18 amino acids. The V gene's germline CDR1 is LGHDT and CDR2 YNNKEL (reference sequence). J lost 1 base, V lost 0 bases, and 6 bases had no gene match. Here the CDR3 reads CASSQDPRAGGNTGELFF. The CDR3 region has the DNA TGTGCCAGCAGCCAAGACCCTAGAGCGGGAGGGAACACCGGGGAGCTGTTTTTT.

CDR3 bases: TGTGCCAGCAGTGATCAGGCGGGCTCCTACGAGCAGTACTTC. Translation gives CASSDQAGSYEQYF. The rearrangement uses TRBV2 and TRBJ2-7, with D possibly TRBD2 on 5 matching bases. This CDR3 spans 14 amino acids. Trimming pared 3 bases from V and 0 bases from J, leaving 9 bases between. Germline V gene sequence: CDR1 SNHLY, CDR2 FYNNEI.

As to this clone: Distinct nucleotide sequences in the sample also encode this CDR3. V gene TRBV3-1 (or the pseudogene TRBV3-2) combines with J gene TRBJ1-1; D not certain. V shed 4 bases and J shed 1 base, with 10 bases lying between them. The CDR3 loop spans 14 amino acids. The germline V gene encodes CDR1 LGHDT and CDR2 YNNKEL (reference sequence). CDR3 region: CASSLARGNTEAFF. In DNA form, the CDR3 reads TGTGCCAGCAGCCTCGCCCGGGGGAACACTGAAGCTTTCTTT.

The V and J genes are TRBV30 and TRBJ1-2; possibly TRBD1 for D (5 bases). Germline V gene sequence: CDR1 GTSNPN, CDR2 SVGIG (reference sequence). V was trimmed by 5 bases and J by 4 bases, leaving 14 bases between them. The CDR3 length is 13 residues. In nucleotides, the CDR3 is TGTGCCTGGGACGCCGGGGGGACCTATGGCTACACCTTC. Amino acids: CAWDAGGTYGYTF.

This clone has a handful of counts. J is TRBJ1-1 and V is TRBV10-3, with D possibly TRBD1 on 5 matching bases. V lost 6 bases and J lost 2, with 19 bases in between. This CDR3 is 16 amino acids long. Per the germline V gene, CDR1 is ENHRY and CDR2 is SYGVKD. The CDR3 nucleotides are TGTGCCATCAGGGGGACGATGAGGGGAAGTAACACTGAAGCTTTCTTT. Protein sequence: CAIRGTMRGSNTEAFF.

This clone was counted a single time. The gene calls are TRBV6-6 and TRBJ2-1, with a possible D match to TRBD2 (5 bases). CDR3 size: 11 residues. CDR1 and CDR2 from the germline V gene are MNHNY and SVGAGI (reference sequence). V was clipped by 6 bases and J by 10 bases, with 10 bases between them. The CDR3 loop reads CASSARGEQFF. The CDR3 DNA is TGTGCCAGCAGCGCTAGAGGGGAGCAGTTCTTC.

The chain is built from TRBV5-4 and TRBJ2-5; D is uncertain. Trimming shortened V by 3 bases and J by 4 bases, and 7 bases separated the two germline ends. This CDR3 spans 12 amino acids. Germline CDR1 reads SGHNT; CDR2 reads YYREEE (reference sequence). CDR3 protein: CASSSHGETQYF. CDR3 DNA: TGTGCCAGCAGCTCCCATGGAGAGACCCAGTACTTC.

J is TRBJ1-5 and V is TRBV7-2; 7 nucleotides line up with TRBD1. In germline, CDR1 is SGHTA, CDR2 FQGNSA. J gave up 2 bases and V 1 base, and 2 bases lay outside the gene matches. The CDR3 covers 15 residues. CDR3 sequence: CASSLGGGGNQPQHF. The CDR3 nucleotides read TGTGCCAGCAGCTTAGGAGGGGGCGGCAATCAGCCCCAGCATTTT.

The chain combines TRBV5-1 with TRBJ1-1; 8 nucleotides match TRBD1. Germline V lookup: CDR1 SGHRS, CDR2 YFSETQ. V was pared by 0 bases and J by 6 bases, with 7 bases of the junction left unmatched. The CDR3 contains 15 residues. CDR3 DNA: TGCGCCAGCAGCTTGGGACAGGGGTTTACGGCTGAAGCTTTCTTT. Translating it yields CASSLGQGFTAEAFF.

V and J are TRBV5-4 and TRBJ2-4, with 10 nucleotides matching TRBD2. This CDR3 is built from 20 residues. Germline V gene sequence: CDR1 SGHNT, CDR2 YYREEE (reference sequence). V dropped 0 bases and J dropped 1; count of bases not matched to a gene: 13. CDR3 in amino acids: CASSLVLAGEPGLAKNIQYF. The CDR3 DNA follows: TGTGCCAGCAGCTTGGTCCTAGCGGGAGAACCAGGTTTGGCCAAAAACATTCAGTACTTC.

The CDR3 sequence is CASSQDPQAGGTYNEQFF. Here the CDR3 DNA reads TGCGCCAGCAGCCAAGATCCCCAAGCGGGAGGGACCTACAATGAGCAGTTCTTC. This chain joins TRBV4-1 and TRBJ2-1, with 10 bases matching TRBD2. CDR1 and CDR2 (germline): MGHRA, YSYEKL. CDR3 size: 18 residues. Germline trimming cut 0 bases from V and 2 bases from J; bases unmatched to any gene: 7.